The rows below give T cell receptor beta chains drawn from one sample of a study of beta chain features in type 1 diabetes. Repertoires were generated with immunoSEQ multiplex PCR, while TCRdb's copy carries only in-frame clones and drops some. The sample lists around 710,000 clones, 9.5% to 15% occurring once. Specimen: naive CD4+ T cells from blood. The receptors originated from a man younger than 45 with type 1 diabetes. Each CDR3 is given with its conserved first and last residue. The D gene is left open where the match is weak. Clone size is not always given. Where it is, it says once, few, many or a class for expanded clones.

size: few; J: TRBJ2-5; D: TRBD2; V: TRBV19; CDR3: CASSPGGRGQETQYF; DNA: TGTGCCAGTAGTCCGGGGGGGCGAGGACAAGAGACCCAGTACTTC
size: NA; J: TRBJ1-6; D: TRBD1; V: TRBV6-6; CDR3: CASSSPGTGNNSPLHF; DNA: TGTGCCAGCAGTTCCCCCGGGACAGGGAACAATTCACCCCTCCACTTT
size: NA; J: TRBJ2-1; D: NA; V: TRBV19; CDR3: CASSQTRATSYNEQFF; DNA: TGTGCCAGTAGTCAGACTAGAGCCACATCCTACAATGAGCAGTTCTTC
size: few; J: TRBJ2-1; D: NA; V: TRBV5-4; CDR3: CASSLGSTGYNEQFF; DNA: TGTGCCAGCAGCTTGGGATCAACAGGGTACAATGAGCAGTTCTTC
size: few; J: TRBJ2-1; D: TRBD2; V: TRBV9; CDR3: CASSAQSGGAVEQFF; DNA: TGTGCCAGCAGCGCCCAGAGCGGGGGGGCCGTTGAGCAGTTCTTC
size: few; J: TRBJ1-6; D: NA; V: TRBV19; CDR3: CASSLVGDSPLHF; DNA: TGTGCCAGTAGTTTGGTCGGGGATTCACCCCTCCACTTT
size: NA; J: TRBJ1-4; D: NA; V: TRBV5-6; CDR3: CASSLWTARREKLFF; DNA: TGTGCCAGCAGCTTATGGACGGCCCGGCGGGAAAAACTGTTTTTT
size: NA; J: TRBJ1-5; D: NA; V: TRBV7-2; CDR3: CASSLEQGNQPQHF; DNA: TGTGCCAGCAGCTTAGAACAGGGCAATCAGCCCCAGCATTTT
size: NA; J: TRBJ1-5; D: NA; V: TRBV19; CDR3: CASSIEESQPQHF; DNA: TGTGCCAGTAGTATAGAGGAAAGTCAGCCCCAGCATTTT
size: few; J: TRBJ1-4; D: NA; V: TRBV28; CDR3: CASKPGINEKLFF; DNA: TGTGCCAGCAAACCCGGGATTAATGAAAAACTGTTTTTT